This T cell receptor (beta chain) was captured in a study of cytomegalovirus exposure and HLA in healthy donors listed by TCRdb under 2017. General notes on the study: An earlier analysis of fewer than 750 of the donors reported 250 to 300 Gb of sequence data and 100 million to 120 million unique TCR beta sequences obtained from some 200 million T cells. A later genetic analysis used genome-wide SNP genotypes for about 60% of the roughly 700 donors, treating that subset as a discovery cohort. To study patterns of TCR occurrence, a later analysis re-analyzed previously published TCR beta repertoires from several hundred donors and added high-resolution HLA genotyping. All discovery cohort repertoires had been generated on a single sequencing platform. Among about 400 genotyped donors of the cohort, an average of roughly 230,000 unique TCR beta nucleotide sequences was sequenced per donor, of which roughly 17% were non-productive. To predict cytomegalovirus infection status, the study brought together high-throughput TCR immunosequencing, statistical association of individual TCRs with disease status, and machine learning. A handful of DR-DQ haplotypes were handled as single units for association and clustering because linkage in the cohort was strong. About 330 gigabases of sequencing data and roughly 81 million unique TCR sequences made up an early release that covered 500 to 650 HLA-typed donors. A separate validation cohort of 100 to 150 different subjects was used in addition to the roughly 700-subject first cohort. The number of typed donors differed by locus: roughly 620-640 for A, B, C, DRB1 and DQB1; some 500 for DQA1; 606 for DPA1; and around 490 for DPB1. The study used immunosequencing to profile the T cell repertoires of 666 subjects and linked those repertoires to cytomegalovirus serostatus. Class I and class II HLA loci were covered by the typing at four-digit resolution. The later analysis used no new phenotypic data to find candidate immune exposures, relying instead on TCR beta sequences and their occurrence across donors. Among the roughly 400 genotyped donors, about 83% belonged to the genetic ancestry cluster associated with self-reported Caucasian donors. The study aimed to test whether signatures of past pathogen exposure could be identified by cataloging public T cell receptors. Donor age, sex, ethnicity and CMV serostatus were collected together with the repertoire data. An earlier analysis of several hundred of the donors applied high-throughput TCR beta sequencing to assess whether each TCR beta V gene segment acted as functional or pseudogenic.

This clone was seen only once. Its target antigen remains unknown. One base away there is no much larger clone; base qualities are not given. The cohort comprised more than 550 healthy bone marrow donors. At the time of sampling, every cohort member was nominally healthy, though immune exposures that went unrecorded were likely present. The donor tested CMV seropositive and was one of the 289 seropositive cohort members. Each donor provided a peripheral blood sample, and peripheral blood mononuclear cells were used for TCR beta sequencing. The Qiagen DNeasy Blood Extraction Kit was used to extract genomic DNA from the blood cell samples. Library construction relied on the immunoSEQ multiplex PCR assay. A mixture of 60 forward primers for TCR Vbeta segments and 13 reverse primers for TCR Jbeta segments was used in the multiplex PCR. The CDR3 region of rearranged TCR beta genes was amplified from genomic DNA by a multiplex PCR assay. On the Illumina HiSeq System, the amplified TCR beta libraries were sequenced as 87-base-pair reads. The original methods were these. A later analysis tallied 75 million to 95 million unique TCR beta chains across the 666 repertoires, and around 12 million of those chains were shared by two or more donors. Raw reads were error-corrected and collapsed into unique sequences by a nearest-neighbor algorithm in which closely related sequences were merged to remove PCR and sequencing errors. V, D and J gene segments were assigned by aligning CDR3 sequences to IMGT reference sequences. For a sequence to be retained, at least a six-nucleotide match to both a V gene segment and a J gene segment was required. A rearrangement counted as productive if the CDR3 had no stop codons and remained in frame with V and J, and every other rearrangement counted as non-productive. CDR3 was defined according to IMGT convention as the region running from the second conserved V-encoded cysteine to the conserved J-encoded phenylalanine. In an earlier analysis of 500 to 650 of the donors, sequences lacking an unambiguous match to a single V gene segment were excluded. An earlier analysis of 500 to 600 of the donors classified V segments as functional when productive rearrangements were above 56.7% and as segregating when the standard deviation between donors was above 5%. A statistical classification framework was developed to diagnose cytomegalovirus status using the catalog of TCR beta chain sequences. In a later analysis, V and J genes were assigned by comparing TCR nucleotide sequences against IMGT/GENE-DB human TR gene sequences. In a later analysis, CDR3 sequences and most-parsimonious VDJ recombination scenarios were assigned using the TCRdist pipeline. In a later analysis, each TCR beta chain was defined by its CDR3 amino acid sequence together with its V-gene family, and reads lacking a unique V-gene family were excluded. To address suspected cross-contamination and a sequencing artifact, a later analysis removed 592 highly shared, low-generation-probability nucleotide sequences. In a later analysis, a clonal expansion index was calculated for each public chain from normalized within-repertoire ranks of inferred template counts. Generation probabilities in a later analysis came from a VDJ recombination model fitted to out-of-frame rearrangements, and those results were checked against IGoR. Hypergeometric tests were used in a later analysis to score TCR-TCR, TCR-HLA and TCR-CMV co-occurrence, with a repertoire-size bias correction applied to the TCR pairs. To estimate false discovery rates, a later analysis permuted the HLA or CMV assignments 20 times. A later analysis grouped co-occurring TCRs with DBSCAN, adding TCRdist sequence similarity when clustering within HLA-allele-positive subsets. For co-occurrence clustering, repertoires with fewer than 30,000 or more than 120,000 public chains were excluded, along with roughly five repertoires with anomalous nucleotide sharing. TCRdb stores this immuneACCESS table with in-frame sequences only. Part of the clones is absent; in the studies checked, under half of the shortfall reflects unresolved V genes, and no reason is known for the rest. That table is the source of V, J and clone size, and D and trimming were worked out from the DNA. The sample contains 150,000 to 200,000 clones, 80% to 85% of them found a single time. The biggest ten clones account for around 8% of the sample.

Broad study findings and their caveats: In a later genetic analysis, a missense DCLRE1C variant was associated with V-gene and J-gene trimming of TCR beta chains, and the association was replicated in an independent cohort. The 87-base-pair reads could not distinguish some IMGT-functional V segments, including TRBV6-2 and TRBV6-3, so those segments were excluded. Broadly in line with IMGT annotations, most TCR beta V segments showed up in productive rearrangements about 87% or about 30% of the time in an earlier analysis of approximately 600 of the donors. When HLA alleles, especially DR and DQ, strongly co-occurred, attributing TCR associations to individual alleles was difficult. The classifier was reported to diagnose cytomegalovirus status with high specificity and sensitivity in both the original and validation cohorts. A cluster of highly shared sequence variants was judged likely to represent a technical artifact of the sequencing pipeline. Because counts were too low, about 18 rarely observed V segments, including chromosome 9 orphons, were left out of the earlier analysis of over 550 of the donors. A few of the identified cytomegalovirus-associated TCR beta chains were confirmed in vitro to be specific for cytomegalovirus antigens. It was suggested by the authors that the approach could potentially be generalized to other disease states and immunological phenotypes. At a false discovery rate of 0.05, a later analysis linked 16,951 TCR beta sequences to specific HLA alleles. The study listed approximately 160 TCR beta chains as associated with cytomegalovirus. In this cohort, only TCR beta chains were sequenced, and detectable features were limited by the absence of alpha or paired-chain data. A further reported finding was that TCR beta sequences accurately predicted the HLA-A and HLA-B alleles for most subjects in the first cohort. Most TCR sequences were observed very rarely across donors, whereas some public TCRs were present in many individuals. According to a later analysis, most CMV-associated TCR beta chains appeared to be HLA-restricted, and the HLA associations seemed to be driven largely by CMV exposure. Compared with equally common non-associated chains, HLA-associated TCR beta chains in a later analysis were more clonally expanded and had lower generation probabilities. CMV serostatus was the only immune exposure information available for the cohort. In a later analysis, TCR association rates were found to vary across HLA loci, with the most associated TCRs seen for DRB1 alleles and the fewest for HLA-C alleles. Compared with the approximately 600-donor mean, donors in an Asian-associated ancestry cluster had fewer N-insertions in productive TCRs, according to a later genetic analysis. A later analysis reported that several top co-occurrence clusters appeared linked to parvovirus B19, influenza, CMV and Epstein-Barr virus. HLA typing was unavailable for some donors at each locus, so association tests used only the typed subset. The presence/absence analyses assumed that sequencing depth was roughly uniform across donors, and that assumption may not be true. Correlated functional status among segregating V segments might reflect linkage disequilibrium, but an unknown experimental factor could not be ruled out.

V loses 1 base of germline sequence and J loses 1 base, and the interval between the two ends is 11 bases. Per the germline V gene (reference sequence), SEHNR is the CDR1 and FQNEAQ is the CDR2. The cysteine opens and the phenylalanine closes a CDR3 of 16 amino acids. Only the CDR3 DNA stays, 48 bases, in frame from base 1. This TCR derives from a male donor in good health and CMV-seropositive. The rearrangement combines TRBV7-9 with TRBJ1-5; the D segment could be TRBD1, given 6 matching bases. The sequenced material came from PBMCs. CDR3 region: CASSLELTGSNQPQHF. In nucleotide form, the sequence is TGTGCCAGCAGCTTAGAGCTTACAGGGAGCAATCAGCCCCAGCATTTT. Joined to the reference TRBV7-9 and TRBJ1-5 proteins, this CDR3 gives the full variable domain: DTGVSQNPRHKITKRGQNVTFRCDPISEHNRLYWYRQTLGQGPEFLTYFQNEAQLEKSRLLSDRFSAERPKGSFSTLEIQRTEQGDSAMYLCASSLELTGSNQPQHFGDGTRLSIL.